These 8 T cell receptor beta chains share one sample of origin, sequenced in a study of OX40 agonist ivuxolimab in advanced cancers. Here immunoSEQ multiplex PCR was the method, and the copy in TCRdb shows in-frame clones only, minus some. The sample consists of 55,000 to 65,000 clones, around nine tenths of them appearing once. Sequences were derived from CD4+ or CD8+ T cells sorted from blood, sampled in a trial of the OX40 agonist ivuxolimab. Receptors were obtained from an adult with an advanced solid tumor such as melanoma, head and neck, liver or kidney cancer.

The rearrangement links TRBV6-1 to TRBJ1-5, with D possibly TRBD1 on 5 matching bases. Germline V lookup: CDR1 MNHNS, CDR2 SASEGT. The CDR3 sequence is 15 residues long. V lost 6 bases and J 0 bases, leaving 12 bases between the germline ends. The CDR3 reads CASSTQDTSNQPQHF. CDR3 coding DNA: TGTGCCAGCAGCACCCAGGACACTAGCAATCAGCCCCAGCATTTT.

The chain combines TRBV11-2 with TRBJ1-5; 7 nucleotides line up with TRBD1. Germline values: CDR1 SGHAT, CDR2 FQNNGV. V was pared by 1 base and J by 2 bases, with 5 bases of the junction left unmatched. CDR3 length: 16 amino acids. The CDR3 sequence is CASSLVGGAGNQPQHF. CDR3 nucleotide sequence: TGTGCCAGCAGCTTAGTAGGGGGCGCGGGCAATCAGCCCCAGCATTTT.

The chain links TRBV13 to TRBJ2-1; D unresolved. The CDR3 runs to 12 residues. V dropped 6 bases and J dropped 0 bases, with 3 bases sitting between them. Germline V lookup: CDR1 PRHDT, CDR2 FYEKMQ (reference sequence). The CDR3 reads CASRGSYNEQFF. In nucleotides, the CDR3 is TGTGCCAGCAGGGGCTCCTACAATGAGCAGTTCTTC.

CDR3 protein: CASSTLQGVSNQPQHF. The CDR3 nucleotides read TGTGCCAGTAGTACTCTACAGGGGGTAAGCAATCAGCCCCAGCATTTT. The rearrangement joins TRBV19 to TRBJ1-5; 8 bases line up with TRBD1. This CDR3 has 16 amino acids. V was pared by 4 bases and J by 1 base, with 6 bases of the junction left unmatched. Germline CDR1 LNHDA, CDR2 SQIVND (reference sequence).

The chain has TRBV6-1 and TRBJ2-7; TRBD1 matches 10 bases. Unmatched junction bases numbered 8, after V lost 7 bases and J lost 5 bases. CDR1 and CDR2 (germline): MNHNS, SASEGT. The CDR3 runs 14 residues. DNA of the CDR3: TGTGCCAGCAAGGGTGACAGGGGGCCCCACGAGCAGTACTTC. Translation gives CASKGDRGPHEQYF.

This clone has just a few counts. The V call is TRBV7-9, the J call TRBJ2-5; TRBD1 aligns across 10 bases. J was trimmed by 4 bases and V by 5 bases; bases with no gene match: 13. Germline values: CDR1 SEHNR, CDR2 FQNEAQ (reference sequence). The CDR3 loop spans 17 amino acids. CDR3 loop: CASSPLVGTGVRETQYF. The CDR3, as DNA: TGTGCCAGCAGCCCATTAGTCGGGACAGGGGTTCGAGAGACCCAGTACTTC.

This clone has only one observation. The rearrangement joins TRBV11-2 to TRBJ1-3; 8 bases agree with TRBD1. Trimming at V came to 5 bases and at J to 7 bases, leaving 4 bases not matched to a gene. CDR3 size: 13 residues. Germline CDR1 is SGHAT and CDR2 is FQNNGV. CDR3 nucleotide sequence: TGTGCCAGCAGCCCATGGACAGGGAACACCATATATTTT. It yields the protein CASSPWTGNTIYF.

The gene calls are TRBV7-9 and TRBJ1-6; no clear D gene. V was clipped by 6 bases and J by 9 bases, with 15 bases between them. The CDR3 has 14 amino acids. CDR1 and CDR2 from the germline V gene are SEHNR and FQNEAQ (reference sequence). DNA for the CDR3: TGTGCCAGCAGGGGAGATACCGAGGGTTCACCCCTCCACTTT. Its protein is CASRGDTEGSPLHF.